The 10 T cell receptor beta chains given below trace back to one sample, sequenced in a study of tumor and adjacent non-tumor tissue in lung cancer. RNA was extracted from bulk tissue without any cell sorting. Three rounds of nested PCR, following a modified ARM-PCR protocol, produced the TCRbeta library. TCRdb reprocessed the multiplex PCR reads with MiXCR, giving one entry per CDR3 protein. The repertoire holds around 74,000 distinct CDR3 sequences, with approximately 68% as singletons. Sequences were obtained from lung tumor tissue. Receptors originate from a woman in her 70s with non-small cell lung cancer.

This clonotype was counted between two and nine times. This may come from a read error, since a much larger clone is one base off. Written as DNA, the CDR3 is TGTACCAGCAGTCCCGACAGAGCAAATGAAAAACTGTTTTTT. Protein sequence: CTSSPDRANEKLFF. The gene calls are TRBV12-3 or TRBV12-4 and TRBJ1-4; tentative D call: TRBD1 (5 bases). The CDR3 totals 14 residues.

The gene calls are TRBV11-2 and TRBJ2-3, with no clear D. Per the germline V gene, CDR1 is SGHAT and CDR2 is FQNNGV. The CDR3 has 12 residues. CDR3 in DNA: TGTACCAACACCTCCTACACAGATACGCAGTATTTT. This sequence encodes CTNTSYTDTQYF.

Concerning this clonotype: Being one base from a much bigger clone, this may be a read error. This chain connects TRBV12-3 or TRBV12-4 to TRBJ1-2, with D possibly matching TRBD1 (6 bases). Trimming removed 6 bases from V and 0 bases from J, with 11 bases in between. This CDR3 spans 14 amino acids. The CDR3 loop is CASSPGGPNYGYTF. The CDR3 DNA reads as TGTGCCAGCAGCCCCGGGGGCCCTAACTATGGCTACACCTTC.

As concerns this clonotype: This may be a read error: a much more frequent sequence differs by one nucleotide. The chain employs TRBV5-1 and TRBJ2-3; D might be TRBD2 (6 bases). The CDR3 is 15 amino acids. Germline CDR1 SGHRS, CDR2 YFSETQ. The CDR3 loop reads CASSPATGEGDTQCF. The CDR3 bases are TGCGCCAGCAGCCCCGCAACGGGAGAAGGAGATACGCAGTGTTTT.

J is TRBJ2-7 and V is TRBV4-2, with D perhaps matching TRBD2 (5 bases). CDR1 LGHNA and CDR2 YNFKEQ come from the germline V gene. The CDR3 runs to 22 residues. Trimming left V 1 base short and J 0 bases short, with 31 bases between. CDR3 DNA sequence: TGTGCCAGCAGCCAAGTTTTCATAAGATTACTAGTGGGATTACCGAACTCCTACGAGCAGTACTTC. Residues: CASSQVFIRLLVGLPNSYEQYF.

On this clonotype: Here the CDR3 omits its conserved ending phenylalanine or tryptophan, so a read error is the likely source. It is unclear where the CDR3 begins or ends on the DNA, so no DNA is shown, and the CDR3 is as TCRdb lists it. The chain joins TRBV7-9 to TRBJ2-7. The germline CDR1 and CDR2 sequences are SEHNR and FQNEAQ (reference sequence). From its first to its last residue, the CDR3 has 10 amino acids. The CDR3 reads CASSFYERYL.

By frequency in the sample, this clonotype is medium-sized. The V and J genes are TRBV4-2 and TRBJ2-1; 11 nucleotides align to TRBD2. The germline CDR1 and CDR2 sequences are LGHNA and YNFKEQ. The CDR3 sequence is 17 residues long. The J segment lost 3 bases and the V segment lost 4 bases, leaving 8 bases of the junction unmatched. The CDR3 DNA reads TGTGCCAGCAGCCCCACCGGACTAGCGGGTAACTACAATGAGCAGTTCTTC. This codes for CASSPTGLAGNYNEQFF.

Worth noting for this clonotype: One end of the junction is discordant with germline, which a read error may explain. The chain carries TRBV5-4 and TRBJ1-1; a possible D gene is TRBD1 (6 bases). The CDR3 has 17 residues. Germline V CDR1 and CDR2: SGHNT, YYREEE (reference sequence). CDR3 in amino acids: CASSSGGGSFINTEAFF. In nucleotides, the CDR3 is TGTGCCAGCAGCTCCGGGGGGGGCAGTTTCATAAACACTGAAGCATTCTTT.

Points on this clonotype: Without the conserved terminal phenylalanine or tryptophan, this CDR3 likely stems from a read error. The J gene is TRBJ1-5, the V gene TRBV28, with 7 bases lining up with TRBD1. Germline V gene data show CDR1 as MDHEN and CDR2 as SYDVKM. The ends lost 6 bases at V and 1 base at J; junction bases unmatched: 15. This CDR3 comprises 18 residues. The CDR3 loop reads CASSSLPGTAWSNQPQHL. CDR3 sequence (DNA): TGTGCCAGCAGCTCCTTACCCGGGACAGCCTGGAGCAATCAGCCCCAGCATTTG.

This clonotype appeared a few times. The V gene is TRBV28, the J gene TRBJ2-3, with 7 bases matching TRBD1. Per the germline V gene, CDR1 is MDHEN and CDR2 is SYDVKM. Unmatched junction bases numbered 13, after V lost 10 bases and J lost 6 bases. This CDR3 spans 14 amino acids. The CDR3 loop is CAISGTVEWDTQYF. The CDR3 DNA reads as TGTGCCATCTCCGGGACAGTCGAATGGGATACGCAGTATTTT.